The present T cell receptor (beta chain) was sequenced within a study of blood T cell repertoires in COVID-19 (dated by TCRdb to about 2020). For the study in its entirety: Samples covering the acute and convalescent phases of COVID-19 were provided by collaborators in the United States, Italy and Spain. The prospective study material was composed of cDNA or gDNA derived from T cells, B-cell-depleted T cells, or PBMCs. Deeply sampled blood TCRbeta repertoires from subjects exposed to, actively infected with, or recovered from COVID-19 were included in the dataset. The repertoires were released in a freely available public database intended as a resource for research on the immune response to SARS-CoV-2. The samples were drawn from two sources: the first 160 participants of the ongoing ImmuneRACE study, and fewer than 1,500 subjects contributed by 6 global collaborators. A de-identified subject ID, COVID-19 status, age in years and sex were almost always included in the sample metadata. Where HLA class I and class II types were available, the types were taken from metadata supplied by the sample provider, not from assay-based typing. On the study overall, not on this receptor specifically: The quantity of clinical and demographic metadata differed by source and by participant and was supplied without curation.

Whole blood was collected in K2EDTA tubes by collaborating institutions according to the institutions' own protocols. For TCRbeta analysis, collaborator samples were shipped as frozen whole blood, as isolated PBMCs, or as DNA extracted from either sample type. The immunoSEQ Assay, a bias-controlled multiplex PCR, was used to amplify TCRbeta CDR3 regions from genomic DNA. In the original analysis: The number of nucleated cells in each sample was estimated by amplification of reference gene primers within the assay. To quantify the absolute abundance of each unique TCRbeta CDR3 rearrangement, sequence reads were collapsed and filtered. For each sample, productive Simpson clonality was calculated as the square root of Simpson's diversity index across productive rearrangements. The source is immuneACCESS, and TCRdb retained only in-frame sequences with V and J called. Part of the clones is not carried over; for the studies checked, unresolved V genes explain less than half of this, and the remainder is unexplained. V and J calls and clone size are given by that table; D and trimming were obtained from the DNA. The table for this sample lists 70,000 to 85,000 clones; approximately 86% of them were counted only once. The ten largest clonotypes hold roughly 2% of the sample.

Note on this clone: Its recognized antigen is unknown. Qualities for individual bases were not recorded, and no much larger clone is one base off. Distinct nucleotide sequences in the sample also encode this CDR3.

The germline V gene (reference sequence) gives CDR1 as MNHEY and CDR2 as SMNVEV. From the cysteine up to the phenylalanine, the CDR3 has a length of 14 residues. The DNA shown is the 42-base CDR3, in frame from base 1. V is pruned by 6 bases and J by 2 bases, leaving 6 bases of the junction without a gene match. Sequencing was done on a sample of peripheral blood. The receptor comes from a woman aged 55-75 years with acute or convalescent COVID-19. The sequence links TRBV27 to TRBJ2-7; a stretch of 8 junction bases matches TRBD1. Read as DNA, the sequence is TGTGCCAGCAGGCCGGGACAGGTCACCTACGAGCAGTACTTC. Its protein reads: CASRPGQVTYEQYF.